The text below deals with one T cell receptor beta chain. Its antigen is not identified. The sort gate was single viable CD3+CD4+CD8-CD45RO+ cells for memory CD4+ T cells. In the authors' workflow: After removing out-of-frame reads, approximately 2.2 million distinct TCRbeta sequences remained. The assay was immunoSEQ multiplex PCR, and TCRdb's table has in-frame clones only and misses some. The V and J calls and clone size come from that table; D and trimming were worked out from the DNA. The repertoire includes 45,000 to 70,000 clones, 82% of them detected once, and about 0.48% sits in the top ten. These data originate in a study of memory CD4+ T cells and cytomegalovirus serostatus. Looking at the study overall: Of the healthy Belgian adults, several were CMV seropositive and about 24 seronegative. General study points: Of 150 to 200 reported CMV TCRbeta sequences, some 67 were found in memory CD4+ repertoires. CMV serostatus prediction reached median AUC approximately 0.95, or 0.91 with US-trained model.

The sequence was collected from an adult in good health and CMV-seronegative. Some clones in this sample may be carry-over from other donors' samples. The material sequenced was memory CD4+ T cells from blood.

This chain's CDR3 is CAWSAGPPDTQYF. The CDR3 bases are TGTGCCTGGAGTGCCGGCCCCCCAGATACGCAGTATTTT. V usage is TRBV30 and J usage is TRBJ2-3; unclear D gene. This CDR3 contains 13 residues. Germline assignment: CDR1 GTSNPN and CDR2 SVGIG (reference sequence). Trimming took off 1 base at V and 4 bases at J, with 9 bases between the two ends.